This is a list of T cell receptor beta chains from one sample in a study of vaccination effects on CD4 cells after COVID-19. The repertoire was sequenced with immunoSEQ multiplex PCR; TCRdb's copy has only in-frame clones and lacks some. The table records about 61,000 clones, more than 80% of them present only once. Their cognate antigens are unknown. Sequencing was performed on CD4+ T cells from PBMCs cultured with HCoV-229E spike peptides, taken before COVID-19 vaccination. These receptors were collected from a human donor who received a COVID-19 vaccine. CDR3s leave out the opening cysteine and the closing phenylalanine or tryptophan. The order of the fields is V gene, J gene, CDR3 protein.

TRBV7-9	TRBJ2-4	AIRSPPGFKNIQY
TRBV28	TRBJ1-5	ASSAQDAGWQPQH
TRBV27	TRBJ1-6	ASSSPRQGVGSPLH
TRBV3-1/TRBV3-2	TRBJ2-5	ASSQEWGSETQY
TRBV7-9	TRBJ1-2	ASSLFVNYGYT
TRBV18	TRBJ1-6	ASSPQGANSPLH
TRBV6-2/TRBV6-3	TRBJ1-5	ASSGHYSNQPQH
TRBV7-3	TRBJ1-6	ASSLGSYNSPLH
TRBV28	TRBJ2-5	ASSEGVKWETQY
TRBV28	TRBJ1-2	ASSFNPGQEGGYT
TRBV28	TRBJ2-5	ASSLRGETQY
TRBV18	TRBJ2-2	ASSIVLGTGELF
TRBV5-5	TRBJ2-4	ACTTTRGNIQY
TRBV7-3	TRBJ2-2	ASSLTLGAGTGELF
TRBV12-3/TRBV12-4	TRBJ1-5	ASSLSPNQPQH
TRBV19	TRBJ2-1	ASSTPTESSYNEQF
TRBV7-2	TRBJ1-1	ASSLKQGITEAF
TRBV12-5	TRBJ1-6	ASGRQGDSPLH
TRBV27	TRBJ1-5	ASRLLAGGQPQH
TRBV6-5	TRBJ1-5	ASSYAGGANQPQH
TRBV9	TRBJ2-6	ASSSGRGESGANVLT
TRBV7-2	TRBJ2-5	ASSLTLSQETQY
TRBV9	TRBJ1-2	ASSDRQGVYGYT
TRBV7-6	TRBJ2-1	ASSHTRDRQNNEQF
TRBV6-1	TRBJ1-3	ASSEQPYYSGNTIY
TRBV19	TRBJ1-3	ASSTHNSGNTIY
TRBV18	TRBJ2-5	ASSPPGGMKETQY
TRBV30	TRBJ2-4	AWSGWQGGFQY
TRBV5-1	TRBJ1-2	ASREGRDYGYT
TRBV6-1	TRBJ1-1	ASSDFTGGRTEAF
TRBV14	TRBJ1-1	ASSQVKSVAEAF